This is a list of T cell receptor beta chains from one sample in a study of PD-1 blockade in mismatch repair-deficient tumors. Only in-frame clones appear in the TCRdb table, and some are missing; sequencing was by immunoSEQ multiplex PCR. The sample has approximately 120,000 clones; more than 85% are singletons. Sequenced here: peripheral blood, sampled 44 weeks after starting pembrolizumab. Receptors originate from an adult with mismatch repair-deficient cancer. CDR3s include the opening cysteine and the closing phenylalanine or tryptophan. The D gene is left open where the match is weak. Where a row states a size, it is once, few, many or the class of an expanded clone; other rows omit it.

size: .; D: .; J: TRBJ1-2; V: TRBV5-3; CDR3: CARSPTGAVYNYGYTF; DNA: TGTGCCAGAAGCCCGACCGGGGCCGTCTATAACTATGGCTACACCTTC
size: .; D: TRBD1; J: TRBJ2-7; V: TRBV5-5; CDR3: CASSPRTRDSYEQYF; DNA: TGTGCCAGCAGCCCTAGAACCCGGGACAGCTACGAGCAGTACTTC
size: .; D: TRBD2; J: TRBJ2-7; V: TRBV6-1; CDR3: CASTEPSGRTYEQYF; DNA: TGTGCCAGCACTGAGCCTAGCGGGAGGACCTACGAGCAGTACTTC
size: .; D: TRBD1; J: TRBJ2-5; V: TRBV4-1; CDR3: CASSRSGTGRGETQYF; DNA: TGCGCCAGCAGCCGATCTGGGACAGGGAGGGGAGAGACCCAGTACTTC
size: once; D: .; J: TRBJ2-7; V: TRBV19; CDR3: CASSIGEGEQYF; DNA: TGTGCCAGTAGTATCGGGGAAGGGGAGCAGTACTTC
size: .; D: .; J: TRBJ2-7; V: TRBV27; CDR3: CASSEGERHEQYF; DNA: TGTGCCAGCAGTGAGGGAGAAAGGCACGAGCAGTACTTC
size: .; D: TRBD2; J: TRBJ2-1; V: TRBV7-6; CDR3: CASSLLAGVGNEQFF; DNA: TGTGCCAGCAGCTTACTAGCGGGAGTGGGCAATGAGCAGTTCTTC
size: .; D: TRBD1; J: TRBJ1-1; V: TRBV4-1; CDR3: CASSHPGTATEAFF; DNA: TGCGCCAGCAGCCATCCCGGGACAGCGACTGAAGCTTTCTTT
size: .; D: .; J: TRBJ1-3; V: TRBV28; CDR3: CASSLGPDSGNTIYF; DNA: TGTGCCAGCAGTTTAGGTCCAGACTCTGGAAACACCATATATTTT
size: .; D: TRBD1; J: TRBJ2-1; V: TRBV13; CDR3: CASVQTGGAVDEQFF; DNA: TGTGCCAGCGTACAAACAGGGGGCGCGGTCGATGAGCAGTTCTTC
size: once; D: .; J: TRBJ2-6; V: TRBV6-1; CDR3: CASSVTRSGANVLTF; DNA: TGTGCCAGCAGTGTGACTCGCTCTGGGGCCAACGTCCTGACTTTC
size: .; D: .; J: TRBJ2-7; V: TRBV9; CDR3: CASSVSGTTGPYEQYF; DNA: TGTGCCAGCAGCGTATCGGGTACAACGGGGCCCTACGAGCAGTACTTC
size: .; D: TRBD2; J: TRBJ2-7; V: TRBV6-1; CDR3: CASSETGTSGSYEQYF; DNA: TGTGCCAGCAGTGAAACGGGGACTAGCGGCTCCTACGAGCAGTACTTC
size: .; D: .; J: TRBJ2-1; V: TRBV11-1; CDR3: CASSFQVWGSYNEQFF; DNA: TGTGCCAGCAGCTTCCAGGTTTGGGGATCCTACAATGAGCAGTTCTTC
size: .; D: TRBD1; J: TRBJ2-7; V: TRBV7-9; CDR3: CASSQTGKPYEQYF; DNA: TGTGCCAGCAGCCAGACAGGGAAACCCTACGAGCAGTACTTC
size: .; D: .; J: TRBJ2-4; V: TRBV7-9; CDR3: CASSAEQFTVAKNIQYF; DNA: TGTGCCAGCAGCGCAGAGCAGTTTACAGTAGCCAAAAACATTCAGTACTTC
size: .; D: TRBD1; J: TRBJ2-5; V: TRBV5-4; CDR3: CASSSPGQGGETQYF; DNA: TGTGCCAGCAGCAGCCCGGGACAGGGGGGGGAGACCCAGTACTTC
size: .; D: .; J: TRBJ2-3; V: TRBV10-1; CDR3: CASSPPGSDTQYF; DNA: TGCGCCAGCAGCCCCCCCGGGTCAGATACGCAGTATTTT
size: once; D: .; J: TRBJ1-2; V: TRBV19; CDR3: CASSGMYGYTF; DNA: TGTGCCAGTAGTGGGATGTATGGCTACACCTTC
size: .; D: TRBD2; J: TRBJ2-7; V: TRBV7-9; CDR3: CASSLISGGHPYEQYF; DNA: TGTGCCAGCAGCTTAATATCGGGAGGCCACCCCTACGAGCAGTACTTC
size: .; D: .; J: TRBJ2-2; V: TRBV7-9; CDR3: CASSLATSGHGELFF; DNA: TGTGCCAGCAGCTTAGCCACCTCAGGGCACGGGGAGCTGTTTTTT
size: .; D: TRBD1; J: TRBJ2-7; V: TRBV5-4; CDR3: CASSPTDRGQYEQYF; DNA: TGTGCCAGCAGCCCAACGGACAGGGGTCAATACGAGCAGTACTTC
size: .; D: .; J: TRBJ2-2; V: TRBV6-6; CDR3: CASSYSTGPGELFF; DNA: TGTGCCAGCAGTTACTCTACGGGTCCCGGGGAGCTGTTTTTT
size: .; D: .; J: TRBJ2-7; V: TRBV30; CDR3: CAWSVEGPSYEQYF; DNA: TGTGCCTGGAGTGTAGAGGGGCCTTCCTACGAGCAGTACTTC
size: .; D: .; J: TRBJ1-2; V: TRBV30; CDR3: CGGATSTNYGYTF; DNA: TGTGGGGGCGCTACTTCTACTAACTATGGCTACACCTTC
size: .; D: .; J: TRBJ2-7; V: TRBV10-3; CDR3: CAIGGASANYEQYF; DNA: TGTGCCATCGGGGGGGCTAGCGCTAACTACGAGCAGTACTTC
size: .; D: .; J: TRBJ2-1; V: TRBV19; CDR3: CASSIAPGDNEQFF; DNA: TGTGCCAGTAGTATAGCCCCAGGGGACAATGAGCAGTTCTTC
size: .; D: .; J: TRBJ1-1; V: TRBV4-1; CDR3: CASSQDRGSAEAFF; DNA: TGCGCCAGCAGCCAAGATAGAGGAAGCGCTGAAGCTTTCTTT